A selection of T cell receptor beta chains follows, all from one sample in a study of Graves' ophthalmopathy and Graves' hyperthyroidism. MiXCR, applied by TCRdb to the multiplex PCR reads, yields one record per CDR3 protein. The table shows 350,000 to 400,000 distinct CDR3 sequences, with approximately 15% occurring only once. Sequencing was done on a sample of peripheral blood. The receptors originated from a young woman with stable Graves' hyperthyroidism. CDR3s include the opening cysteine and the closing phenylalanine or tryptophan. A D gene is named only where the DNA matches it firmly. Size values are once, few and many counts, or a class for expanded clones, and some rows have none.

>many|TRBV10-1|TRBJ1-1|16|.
CASSEFPRPGHTEAFF
TGCGCCAGCAGCGAATTCCCCCGCCCTGGTCACACTGAAGCTTTCTTT
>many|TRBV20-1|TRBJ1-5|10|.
CSASKQPQHF
TGCAGTGCTTCGAAACAGCCCCAGCATTTT
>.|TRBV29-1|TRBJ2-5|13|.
CSSRRAYQETQYF
TGCAGCTCCCGTCGGGCATACCAAGAGACCCAGTACTTC
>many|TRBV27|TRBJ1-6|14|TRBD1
CASSLTGRNSPLHF
TGTGCCAGCAGTTTGACAGGGCGGAATTCACCCCTCCACTTT
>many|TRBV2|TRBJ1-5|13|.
CASSEARHQPQHF
TGTGCCAGCAGTGAAGCGCGACATCAGCCCCAGCATTTT
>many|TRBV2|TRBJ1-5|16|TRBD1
CASRPDRVVVNQPQHF
TGTGCCAGCAGACCCGACAGGGTAGTAGTCAATCAGCCCCAGCATTTT
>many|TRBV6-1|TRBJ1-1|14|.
CASSEAEGAAEAFF
TGTGCCAGCAGTGAAGCGGAAGGGGCGGCTGAAGCTTTCTTT
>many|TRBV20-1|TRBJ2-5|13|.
CSAPKGREETQYF
TGCAGTGCTCCGAAGGGACGGGAAGAGACCCAGTACTTC
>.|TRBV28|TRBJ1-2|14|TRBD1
CASSSPGRGGGYTF
TGTGCCAGCAGTTCCCCGGGCAGGGGAGGGGGCTATACCTTC
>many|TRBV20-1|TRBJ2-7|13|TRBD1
CSARTGGYYEQYF
TGCAGTGCTAGGACAGGGGGATACTACGAGCAGTACTTC
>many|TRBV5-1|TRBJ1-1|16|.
CASSLEDTLYGTEAFF
TGCGCCAGCAGCCTGGAGGACACCCTCTACGGCACTGAAGCTTTCTTT
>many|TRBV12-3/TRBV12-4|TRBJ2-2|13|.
CASGTRRPGELFF
TGTGCCAGCGGGACAAGGAGACCCGGGGAGCTGTTTTTT
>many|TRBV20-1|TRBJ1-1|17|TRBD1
CSARDPTGGNMNTEAFF
TGCAGTGCTAGAGATCCGACAGGGGGGAACATGAACACTGAAGCTTTCTTT
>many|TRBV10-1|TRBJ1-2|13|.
CASSEIAGSGYTF
TGCGCCAGCAGTGAGATTGCAGGGTCTGGCTACACCTTC
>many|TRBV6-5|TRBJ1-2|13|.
CASSYSGVGGYTF
TGTGCCAGCAGTTACTCGGGGGTTGGGGGCTACACCTTC
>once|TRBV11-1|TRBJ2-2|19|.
CASSPSLGASGENTGELFF
TGTGCCAGCAGCCCCAGTTTGGGGGCGAGCGGGGAGAACACCGGGGAGCTGTTTTTT
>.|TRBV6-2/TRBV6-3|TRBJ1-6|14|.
CASSYEGEMSPLHF
TGTGCCAGCAGTTACGAGGGGGAAATGTCACCCCTCCACTTT
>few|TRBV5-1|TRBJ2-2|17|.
CASSLVLGGPNTGELFF
TGCGCCAGCAGCTTGGTCCTGGGGGGGCCGAACACCGGGGAGCTGTTTTTT
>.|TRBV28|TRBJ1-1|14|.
CASSFRHSNTEAFF
TGTGCCAGCAGTTTTCGACACTCGAACACTGAAGCTTTCTTT
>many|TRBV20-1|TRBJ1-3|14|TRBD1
CSARDRFSGNTIYF
TGCAGTGCTAGGGACAGGTTCTCTGGAAACACCATATATTTT
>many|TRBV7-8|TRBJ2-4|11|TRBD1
CASSQGDIQYF
TGTGCCAGCAGCCAGGGGGACATTCAGTACTTC
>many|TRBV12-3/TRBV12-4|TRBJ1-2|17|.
CASSSGTSLRFRYGYTF
TGTGCCAGCAGTTCCGGGACATCGCTACGTTTTCGCTATGGCTACACCTTC
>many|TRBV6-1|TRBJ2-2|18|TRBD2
CASSKNNWGLGGTGELFF
TGTGCCAGCAGTAAAAACAACTGGGGCCTGGGAGGGACCGGGGAGCTGTTTTTT
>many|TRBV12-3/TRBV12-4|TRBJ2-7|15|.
CASSFTGITSYEQYF
TGTGCCAGCAGTTTTACCGGAATTACCTCCTACGAGCAGTACTTC
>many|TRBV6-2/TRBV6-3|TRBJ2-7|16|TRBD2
CASSDPKAGSSYEQYF
TGTGCCAGCAGCGATCCGAAAGCGGGAAGCTCCTACGAGCAGTACTTC
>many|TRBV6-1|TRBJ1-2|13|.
CASAARASYGYTF
TGTGCCAGCGCTGCCAGGGCGTCCTATGGCTACACCTTC
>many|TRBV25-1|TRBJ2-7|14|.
CASSENRGGYEQYF
TGTGCCAGCAGTGAAAACAGAGGAGGCTACGAGCAGTACTTC
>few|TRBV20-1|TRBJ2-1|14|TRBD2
CSAPQAGGGNEQFF
TGCAGTGCTCCTCAAGCGGGGGGAGGGAATGAGCAGTTCTTC
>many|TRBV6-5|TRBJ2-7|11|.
CASRTVSEQYF
TGTGCCAGCAGGACCGTTAGCGAGCAGTACTTC
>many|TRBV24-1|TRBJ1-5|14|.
CATSGEGSGQPQHF
TGTGCCACCAGTGGCGAGGGATCGGGACAGCCCCAGCATTTT
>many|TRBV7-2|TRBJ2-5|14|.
CASSLTPSEEGQYF
TGTGCCAGCAGCTTAACCCCCTCCGAGGAGGGCCAGTACTTC
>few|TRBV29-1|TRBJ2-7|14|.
CSVGGGGALDEQYF
TGCAGCGTTGGTGGTGGCGGGGCCTTGGACGAGCAGTACTTC
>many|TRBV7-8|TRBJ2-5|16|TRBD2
CASSSELAGGRETQYF
TGTGCCAGCAGCTCCGAACTAGCGGGGGGGCGAGAGACCCAGTACTTC
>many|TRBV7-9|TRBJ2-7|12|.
CASGDGSYEQYF
TGTGCCAGCGGGGACGGATCCTACGAGCAGTACTTC
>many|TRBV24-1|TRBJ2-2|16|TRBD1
CATSDPGQGNTGELFF
TGTGCCACCAGTGACCCGGGACAGGGGAACACCGGGGAGCTGTTTTTT
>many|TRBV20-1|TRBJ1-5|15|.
CSALSREKRNQPQHF
TGCAGTGCTTTAAGCCGGGAGAAACGCAATCAGCCCCAGCATTTT
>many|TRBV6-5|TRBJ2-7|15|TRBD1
CASSPGQGLSYEQYF
TGTGCCAGCAGTCCCGGACAGGGCCTTTCCTACGAGCAGTACTTC
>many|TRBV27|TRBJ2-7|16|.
CASSGRGRTSSYEQYF
TGTGCCAGCAGTGGAAGGGGGAGGACGAGCTCCTACGAGCAGTACTTC
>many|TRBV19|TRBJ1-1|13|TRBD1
CASSKPTGAEAFF
TGTGCCAGTAGTAAACCGACAGGGGCAGAAGCTTTCTTT
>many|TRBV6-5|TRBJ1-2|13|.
CASSRYLTYGYTF
TGTGCCAGCAGTCGCTACCTTACTTATGGCTACACCTTC
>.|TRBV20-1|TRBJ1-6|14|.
CSASGDTGNSPLHF
TGCAGTGCTAGCGGGGACACCGGGAATTCACCCCTCCACTTT
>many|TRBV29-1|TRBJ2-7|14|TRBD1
CSVEGVGQAYEQYF
TGCAGCGTTGAAGGGGTTGGACAGGCCTACGAGCAGTACTTC
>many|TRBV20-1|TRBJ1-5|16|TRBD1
CSARDREKGSNQPQHF
TGCAGTGCTAGGGACAGGGAAAAAGGTAGCAATCAGCCCCAGCATTTT
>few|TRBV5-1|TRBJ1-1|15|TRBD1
CASSPAPTGRTEAFF
TGCGCCAGCAGCCCTGCCCCGACAGGGAGGACTGAAGCTTTCTTT